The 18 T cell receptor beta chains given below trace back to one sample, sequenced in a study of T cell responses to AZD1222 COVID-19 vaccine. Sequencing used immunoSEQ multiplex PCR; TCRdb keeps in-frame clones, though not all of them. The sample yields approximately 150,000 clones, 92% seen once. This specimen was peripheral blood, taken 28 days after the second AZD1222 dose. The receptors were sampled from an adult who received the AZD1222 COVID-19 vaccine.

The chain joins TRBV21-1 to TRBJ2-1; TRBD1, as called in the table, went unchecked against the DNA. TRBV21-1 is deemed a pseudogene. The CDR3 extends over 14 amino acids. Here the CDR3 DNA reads TGTGCCAGCAGCAAAGGGGGGCGGTACAATGAGCAGTTCTTC. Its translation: CASSKGGRYNEQFF.

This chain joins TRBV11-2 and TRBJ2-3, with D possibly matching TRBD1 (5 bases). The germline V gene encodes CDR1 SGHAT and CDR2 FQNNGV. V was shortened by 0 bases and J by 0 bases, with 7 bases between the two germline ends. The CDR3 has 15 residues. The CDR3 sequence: CASSLDQGSTDTQYF. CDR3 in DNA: TGTGCCAGCAGCTTAGATCAGGGTAGCACAGATACGCAGTATTTT.

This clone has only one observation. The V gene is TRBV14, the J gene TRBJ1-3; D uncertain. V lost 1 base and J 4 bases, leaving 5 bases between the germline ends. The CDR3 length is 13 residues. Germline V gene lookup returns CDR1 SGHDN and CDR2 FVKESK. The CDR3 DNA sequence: TGTGCCAGCAGCCAAGGATTAGGAAACACCATATATTTT. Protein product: CASSQGLGNTIYF.

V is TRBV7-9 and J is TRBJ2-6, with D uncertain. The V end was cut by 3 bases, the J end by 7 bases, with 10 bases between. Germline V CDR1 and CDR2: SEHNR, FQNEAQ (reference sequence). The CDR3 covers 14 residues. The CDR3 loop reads CASSFFQVANVLTF. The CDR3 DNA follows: TGTGCCAGCAGCTTCTTTCAGGTAGCCAACGTCCTGACTTTC.

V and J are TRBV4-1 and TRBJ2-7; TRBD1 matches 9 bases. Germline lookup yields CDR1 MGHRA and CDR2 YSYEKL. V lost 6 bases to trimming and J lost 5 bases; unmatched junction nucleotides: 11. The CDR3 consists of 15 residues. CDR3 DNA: TGCGCCAGCAGGGGCGTCGGGACAGGGACGAACGAGCAGTACTTC. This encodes CASRGVGTGTNEQYF.

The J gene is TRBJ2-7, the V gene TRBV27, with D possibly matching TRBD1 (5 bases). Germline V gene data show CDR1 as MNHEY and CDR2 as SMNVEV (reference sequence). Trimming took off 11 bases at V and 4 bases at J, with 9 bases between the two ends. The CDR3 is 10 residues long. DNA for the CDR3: TGTGCCGCAGGGCAGTACGAGCAGTACTTC. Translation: CAAGQYEQYF.

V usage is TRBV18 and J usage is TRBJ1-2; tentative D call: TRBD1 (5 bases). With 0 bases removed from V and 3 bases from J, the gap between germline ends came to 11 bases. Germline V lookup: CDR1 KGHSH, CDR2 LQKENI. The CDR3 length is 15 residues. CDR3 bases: TGTGCCAGCTCACCACCAAACCCAGGGTACTATGGCTACACCTTC. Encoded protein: CASSPPNPGYYGYTF.

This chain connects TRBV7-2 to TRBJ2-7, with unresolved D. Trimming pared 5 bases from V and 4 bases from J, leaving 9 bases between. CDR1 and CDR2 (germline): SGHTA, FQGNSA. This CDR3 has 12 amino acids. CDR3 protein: CASSAYRYEQYF. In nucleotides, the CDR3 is TGTGCCAGCAGCGCCTATAGGTACGAGCAGTACTTC. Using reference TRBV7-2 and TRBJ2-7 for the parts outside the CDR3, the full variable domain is GAGVSQSPSNKVTEKGKDVELRCDPISGHTALYWYRQSLGQGLEFLIYFQGNSAPDKSGLPSDRFSAERTGGSVSTLTIQRTQQEDSAVYLCASSAYRYEQYFGPGTRLTVT.

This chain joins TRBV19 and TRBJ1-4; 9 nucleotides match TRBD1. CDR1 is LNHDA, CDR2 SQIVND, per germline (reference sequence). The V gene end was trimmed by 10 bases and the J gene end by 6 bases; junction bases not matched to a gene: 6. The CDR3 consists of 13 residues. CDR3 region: CATQYRGHEKLFF. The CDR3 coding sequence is TGTGCCACCCAATACAGGGGGCATGAAAAACTGTTTTTT. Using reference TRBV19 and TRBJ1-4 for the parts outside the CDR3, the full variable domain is DGGITQSPKYLFRKEGQNVTLSCEQNLNHDAMYWYRQDPGQGLRLIYYSQIVNDFQKGDIAEGYSVSREKKESFPLTVTSAQKNPTAFYLCATQYRGHEKLFFGSGTQLSVL.

The CDR3 sequence is CASSPTGTRNTGELFF. CDR3 DNA sequence: TGTGCCAGCAGCCCGACCGGGACCCGCAACACCGGGGAGCTGTTTTTT. This rearrangement joins TRBV2 to TRBJ2-2, with D possibly called TRBD1 or TRBD2 (5 bases each). With 6 bases removed from V and 2 bases from J, the gap between germline ends came to 16 bases. The germline V gene encodes CDR1 SNHLY and CDR2 FYNNEI. The CDR3 consists of 16 residues.

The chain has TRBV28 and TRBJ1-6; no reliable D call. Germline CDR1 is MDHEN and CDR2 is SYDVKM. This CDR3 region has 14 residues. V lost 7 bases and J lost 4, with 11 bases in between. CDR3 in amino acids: CASTTDGYNSPLHF. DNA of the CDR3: TGTGCCAGCACCACAGACGGGTATAATTCACCCCTCCACTTT. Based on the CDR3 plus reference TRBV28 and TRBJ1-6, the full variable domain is DVKVTQSSRYLVKRTGEKVFLECVQDMDHENMFWYRQDPGLGLRLIYFSYDVKMKEKGDIPEGYSVSREKKERFSLILESASTNQTSMYLCASTTDGYNSPLHFGNGTRLTVT.

The CDR3 nucleotides are TGTGCCAGCAGTTCTTCTAGCGGGCCTTTTGACATTCAGTACTTC. Translation: CASSSSSGPFDIQYF. The chain links TRBV27 to TRBJ2-4; 8 bases map to TRBD2. The CDR3 totals 15 residues. Germline-derived CDR1 and CDR2 are MNHEY and SMNVEV (reference sequence). V lost 4 bases, J lost 8 bases, and 10 bases stayed unmatched.

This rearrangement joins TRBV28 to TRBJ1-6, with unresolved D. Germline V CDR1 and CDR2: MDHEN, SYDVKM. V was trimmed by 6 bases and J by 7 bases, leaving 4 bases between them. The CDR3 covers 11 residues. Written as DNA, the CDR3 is TGTGCCAGCAGGGGCAATTCACCCCTCCACTTT. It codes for CASRGNSPLHF.

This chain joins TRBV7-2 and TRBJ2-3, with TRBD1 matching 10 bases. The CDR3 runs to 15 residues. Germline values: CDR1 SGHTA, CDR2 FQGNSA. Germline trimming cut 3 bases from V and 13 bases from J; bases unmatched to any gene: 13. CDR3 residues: CASSFSWSIGTGEYF. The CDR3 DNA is TGTGCCAGCAGCTTCTCGTGGAGTATTGGGACAGGGGAGTATTTT.

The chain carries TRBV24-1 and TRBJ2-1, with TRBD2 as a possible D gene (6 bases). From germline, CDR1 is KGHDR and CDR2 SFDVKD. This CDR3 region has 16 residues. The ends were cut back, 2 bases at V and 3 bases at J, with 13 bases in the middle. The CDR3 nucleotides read TGTGCCACCAGTGATTCGTCGGGAGCTCACTACAATGAGCAGTTCTTC. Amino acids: CATSDSSGAHYNEQFF.

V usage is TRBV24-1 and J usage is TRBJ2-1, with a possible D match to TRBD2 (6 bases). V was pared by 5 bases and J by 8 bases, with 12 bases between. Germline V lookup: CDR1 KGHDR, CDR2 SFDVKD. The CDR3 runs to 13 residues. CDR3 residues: CATSAQLAHEQFF. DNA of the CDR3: TGTGCCACCAGTGCTCAACTAGCCCATGAGCAGTTCTTC.

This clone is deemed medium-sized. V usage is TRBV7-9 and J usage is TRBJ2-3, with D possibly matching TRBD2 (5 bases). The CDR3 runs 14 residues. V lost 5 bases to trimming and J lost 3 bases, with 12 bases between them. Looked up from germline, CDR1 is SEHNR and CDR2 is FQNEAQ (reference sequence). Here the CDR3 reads CASSDELETDTQYF. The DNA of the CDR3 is TGTGCCAGCAGCGACGAACTAGAAACAGATACGCAGTATTTT.

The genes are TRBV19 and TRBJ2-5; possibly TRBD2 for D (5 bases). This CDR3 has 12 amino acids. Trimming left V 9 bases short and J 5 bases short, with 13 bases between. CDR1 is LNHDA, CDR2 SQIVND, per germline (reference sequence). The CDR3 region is CASGLGVETQYF. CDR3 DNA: TGTGCCAGCGGTCTGGGAGTGGAGACCCAGTACTTC.